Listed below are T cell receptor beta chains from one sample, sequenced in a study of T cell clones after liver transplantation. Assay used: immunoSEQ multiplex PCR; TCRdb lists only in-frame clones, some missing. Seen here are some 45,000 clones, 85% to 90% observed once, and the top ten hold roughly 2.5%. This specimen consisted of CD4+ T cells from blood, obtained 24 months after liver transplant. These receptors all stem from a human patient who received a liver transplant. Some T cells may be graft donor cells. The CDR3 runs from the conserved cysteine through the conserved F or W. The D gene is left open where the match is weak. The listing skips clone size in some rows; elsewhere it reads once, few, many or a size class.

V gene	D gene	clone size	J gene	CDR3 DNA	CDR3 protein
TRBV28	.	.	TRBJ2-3	TGTGCCAGCAGTTTATTAGGGGCTAGCACAGATACGCAGTATTTT	CASSLLGASTDTQYF
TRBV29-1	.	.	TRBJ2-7	TGCAGCGTTGGAACAGACGAGCAGTACTTC	CSVGTDEQYF
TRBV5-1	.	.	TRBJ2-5	TGCGCCAGCAGCTTGGTTATTATGGGCCCAGAGACCCAGTACTTC	CASSLVIMGPETQYF
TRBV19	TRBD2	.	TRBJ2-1	TGTGCCAGTAGTCTTACTAGCGGGGGAAGGAGCTCCTACAATGAGCAGTTCTTC	CASSLTSGGRSSYNEQFF
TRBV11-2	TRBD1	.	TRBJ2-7	TGTGCCAGCAGCCCGACCCCCGGACAGGGGTCCGAGCAGTACTTC	CASSPTPGQGSEQYF
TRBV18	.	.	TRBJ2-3	TGTGCCAGCTCAACGAGAATGACTACCACAGATACGCAGTATTTT	CASSTRMTTTDTQYF
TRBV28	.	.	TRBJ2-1	TGTGCCAGCAGTCGGACCGCCTACAATGAGCAGTTCTTC	CASSRTAYNEQFF
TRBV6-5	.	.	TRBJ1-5	TGTGCCAGCAGTTACTCGACCTTTGGGGCCCAGCATTTT	CASSYSTFGAQHF
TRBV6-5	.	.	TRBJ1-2	TGTGCCAGCAGGGTCAGGGCTAACTATGGCTACACCTTC	CASRVRANYGYTF
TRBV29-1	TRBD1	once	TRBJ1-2	TGCAGCACCTGGACAGGGGAGGGCTACACCTTC	CSTWTGEGYTF
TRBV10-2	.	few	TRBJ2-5	TGCGCCAGCAGCGTAGGGGAGGAGACCCAGTACTTC	CASSVGEETQYF
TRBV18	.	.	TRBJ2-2	TGTGCCAGCTCACCAGTGGGAGCCGGGGAGCTGTTTTTT	CASSPVGAGELFF
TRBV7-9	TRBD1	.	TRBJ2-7	TGTGCCAGCAGCCCGGACAGGTTCTACGAGCAGTACTTC	CASSPDRFYEQYF
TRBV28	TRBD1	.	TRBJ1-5	TGTGCCAGCAGTCGCCTGGGACAGGGGAATCAGCCCCAGCATTTT	CASSRLGQGNQPQHF
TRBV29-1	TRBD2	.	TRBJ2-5	TGCAGCGTCGAAAGGACTAGCGGGAGTAGTTGGGAGACCCAGTACTTC	CSVERTSGSSWETQYF
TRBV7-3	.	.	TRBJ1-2	TGTGCCAGCAGCTTGGCGGGGAACTATGGCTACACCTTC	CASSLAGNYGYTF
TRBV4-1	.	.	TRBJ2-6	TGCGCCAGCAGCCAAGTCGGGGTCTCTGGGGCCAACGTCCTGACTTTC	CASSQVGVSGANVLTF
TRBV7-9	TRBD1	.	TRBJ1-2	TGTGCCAGCAGCCGCAGGGGGACAGGGATTATTGAGGGCTACACCTTC	CASSRRGTGIIEGYTF
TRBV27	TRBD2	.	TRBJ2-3	TGTGCCAGCAGTTTACTAGCGGGAGGTGGTACGCAGTATTTT	CASSLLAGGGTQYF
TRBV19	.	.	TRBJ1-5	TGTGCCAGTAGTATCTGGCAGGCTGGTCAGCCCCAGCATTTT	CASSIWQAGQPQHF
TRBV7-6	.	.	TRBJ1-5	TGTGCCAGCAGCTTAGTAGCCGGTCGCAATCAGCCCCAGCATTTT	CASSLVAGRNQPQHF
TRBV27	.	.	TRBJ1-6	TGTGCCAGCAGCTATCAGGGCTTGTATAATTCACCCCTCCACTTT	CASSYQGLYNSPLHF
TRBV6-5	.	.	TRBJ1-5	TGTGCCAGCAGTTACTCGGGGGGCGGTCAGCCCCAGCATTTT	CASSYSGGGQPQHF
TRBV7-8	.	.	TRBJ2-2	TGTGCCAGCAGCTGGACAGACTCGAACACCGGGGAGCTGTTTTTT	CASSWTDSNTGELFF
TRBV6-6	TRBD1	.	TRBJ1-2	TGTGCCAGCAGTATGGACAGGGCCCAGACTGGCTACACCTTC	CASSMDRAQTGYTF
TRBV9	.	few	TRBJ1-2	TGTGCCAGCAGGCAAGGGGGTGATAACTATGGCTACACCTTC	CASRQGGDNYGYTF
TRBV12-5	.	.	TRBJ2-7	TGTGCTAGTGGTTTTAGCGGAGGGAACGAGCAGTACTTC	CASGFSGGNEQYF
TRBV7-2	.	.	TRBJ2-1	TGTGCCAGCAGCCCTCTCGATGAGCAGTTCTTC	CASSPLDEQFF
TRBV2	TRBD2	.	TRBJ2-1	TGTGCCAGCAGGGCGACTAGCGGGGGGCCCTCCTCCTACAATGAGCAGTTCTTC	CASRATSGGPSSYNEQFF
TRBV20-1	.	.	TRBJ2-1	TGCAGTGCAACTACTTCTAATGGGCAGTTCTTC	CSATTSNGQFF